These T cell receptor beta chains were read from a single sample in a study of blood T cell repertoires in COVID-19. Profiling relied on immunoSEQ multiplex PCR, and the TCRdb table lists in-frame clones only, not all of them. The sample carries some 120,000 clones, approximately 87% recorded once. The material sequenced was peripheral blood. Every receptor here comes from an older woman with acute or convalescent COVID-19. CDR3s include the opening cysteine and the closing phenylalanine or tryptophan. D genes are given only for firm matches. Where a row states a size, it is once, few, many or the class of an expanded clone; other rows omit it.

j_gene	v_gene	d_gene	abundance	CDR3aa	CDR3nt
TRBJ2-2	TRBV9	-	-	CASSVSQRNTGELFF	TGTGCCAGCAGCGTAAGCCAGCGGAACACCGGGGAGCTGTTTTTT
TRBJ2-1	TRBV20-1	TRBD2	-	CSASGASGNSYNEQFF	TGCAGTGCTAGTGGGGCTAGCGGGAACTCCTACAATGAGCAGTTCTTC
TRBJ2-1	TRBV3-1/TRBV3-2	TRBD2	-	CASSRGLAGGYNEQFF	TGTGCCAGCAGCCGAGGACTAGCGGGAGGCTACAATGAGCAGTTCTTC
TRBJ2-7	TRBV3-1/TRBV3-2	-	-	CASSQSSLVRDEQYF	TGTGCCAGCAGCCAGAGCTCCCTGGTCAGGGACGAGCAGTACTTC
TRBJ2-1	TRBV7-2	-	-	CASSLARREQFF	TGTGCCAGCAGCTTAGCGCGGAGGGAGCAGTTCTTC
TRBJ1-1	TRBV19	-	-	CASSMRVLPEAFF	TGTGCCAGTAGTATGAGGGTACTACCTGAAGCTTTCTTT
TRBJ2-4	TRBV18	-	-	CASSPPKDSLSPNIQYF	TGTGCCAGCTCACCACCGAAAGACTCATTATCCCCCAACATTCAGTACTTC
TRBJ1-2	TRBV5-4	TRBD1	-	CASSSGQGVYGYTF	TGTGCCAGCAGCTCGGGACAGGGGGTCTATGGCTACACCTTC
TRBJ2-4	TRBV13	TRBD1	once	CASSRRDSQNIQYF	TGTGCCAGCAGTAGACGGGACAGCCAAAACATTCAGTACTTC
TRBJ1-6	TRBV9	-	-	CASNLGGDKSSPLHF	TGTGCCAGCAACTTGGGGGGGGACAAGTCTTCACCCCTCCACTTT
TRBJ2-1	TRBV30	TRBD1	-	CAWSHGTGRSEQFF	TGTGCCTGGAGTCACGGGACAGGGAGGAGTGAGCAGTTCTTC
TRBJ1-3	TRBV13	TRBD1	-	CASSRRDRGGNTIYF	TGTGCCAGCAGCCGCCGGGACAGGGGTGGAAACACCATATATTTT
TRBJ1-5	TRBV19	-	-	CASRTTGGSNQPQHF	TGTGCCAGTAGGACAACGGGGGGGAGCAATCAGCCCCAGCATTTT
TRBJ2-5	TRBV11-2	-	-	CASSARGRVAGEVQETQYF	TGTGCCAGCAGCGCCCGGGGAAGGGTGGCTGGAGAAGTCCAAGAGACCCAGTACTTC
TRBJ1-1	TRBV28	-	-	CASSLTGLMNTEAFF	TGTGCCAGCAGTCTAACAGGGCTGATGAACACTGAAGCTTTCTTT
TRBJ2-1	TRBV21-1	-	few	CASSKDGFF	TGTGCCAGCAGCAAAGACGGGTTCTTC
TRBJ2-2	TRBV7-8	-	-	CASSLASRPHTGELFF	TGTGCCAGCAGCTTAGCGTCTAGACCACACACCGGGGAGCTGTTTTTT
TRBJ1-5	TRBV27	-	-	CASSLVGVGQPQHF	TGTGCCAGCAGTTTAGTCGGGGTGGGTCAGCCCCAGCATTTT
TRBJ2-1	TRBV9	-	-	CASSVGLEGYNEQFF	TGTGCCAGCAGCGTAGGACTAGAAGGCTACAATGAGCAGTTCTTC
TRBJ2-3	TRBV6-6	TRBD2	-	CASSRPTSAGAGTQYF	TGTGCCAGCAGTAGACCAACTAGCGCCGGAGCGGGTACGCAGTATTTT
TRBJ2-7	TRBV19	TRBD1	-	CASSPRQGTFYEQYF	TGTGCCAGTAGTCCCCGACAGGGGACATTCTACGAGCAGTACTTC
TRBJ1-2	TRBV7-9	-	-	CASSLSGGGSYGYTF	TGTGCCAGCAGCCTTTCGGGGGGCGGGAGCTATGGCTACACCTTC
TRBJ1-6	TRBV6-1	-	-	CASSEGGAGRHF	TGTGCCAGCAGTGAGGGGGGGGCAGGGCGGCACTTT
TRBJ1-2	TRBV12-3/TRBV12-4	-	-	CASNIDRNYGYTF	TGTGCCAGCAATATTGACAGGAACTATGGCTACACCTTC
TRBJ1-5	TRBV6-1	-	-	CASSDGPNQPQHF	TGTGCCAGCAGTGATGGCCCCAATCAGCCCCAGCATTTT
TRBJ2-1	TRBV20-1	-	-	CSASPPTGVNEQFF	TGCAGTGCTAGTCCCCCGACCGGGGTCAATGAGCAGTTCTTC
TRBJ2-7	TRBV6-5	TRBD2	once	CASSGSGSYEQYF	TGTGCCAGCAGCGGTAGCGGGTCCTACGAGCAGTACTTC
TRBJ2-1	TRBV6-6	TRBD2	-	CASSPFQLAGGPGEQFF	TGTGCCAGCAGTCCGTTCCAACTAGCGGGAGGGCCAGGTGAGCAGTTCTTC
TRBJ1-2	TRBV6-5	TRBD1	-	CASRLDRGKGYTF	TGTGCCAGCAGACTGGACAGGGGAAAGGGCTACACCTTC
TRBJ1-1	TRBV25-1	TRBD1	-	CASSTRQGNTEAFF	TGTGCCAGCAGTACCAGACAGGGTAACACTGAAGCTTTCTTT
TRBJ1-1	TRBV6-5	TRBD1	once	CASSLTGNEAFF	TGTGCCAGCAGTTTGACAGGGAATGAAGCTTTCTTT
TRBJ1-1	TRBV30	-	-	CAYRGGHTEAFF	TGTGCCTATCGTGGAGGTCACACTGAAGCTTTCTTT
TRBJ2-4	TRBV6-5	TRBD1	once	CASSHRGRTTGIQYF	TGTGCCAGCAGCCACAGGGGACGAACAACGGGCATTCAGTACTTC
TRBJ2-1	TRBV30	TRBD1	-	CAWSTGRQGEQFF	TGTGCCTGGAGTACGGGGCGACAGGGTGAGCAGTTCTTC
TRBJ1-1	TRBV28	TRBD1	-	CASSMTDRGMEAFF	TGTGCCAGCAGTATGACGGACAGGGGCATGGAAGCTTTCTTT
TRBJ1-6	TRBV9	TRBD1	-	CASRGDSNNSPLHF	TGTGCCAGCAGGGGGGACAGCAATAATTCACCCCTCCACTTT
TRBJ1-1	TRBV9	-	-	CASSVGPQGGTEAFF	TGTGCCAGCAGCGTAGGGCCCCAGGGTGGCACTGAAGCTTTCTTT
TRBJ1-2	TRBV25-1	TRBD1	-	CASSGQGLYGYTF	TGTGCCAGCAGTGGACAGGGCCTCTATGGCTACACCTTC
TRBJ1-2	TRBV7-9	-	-	CASSLEGRGYGYTF	TGTGCCAGCAGCTTAGAGGGCAGGGGTTATGGCTACACCTTC
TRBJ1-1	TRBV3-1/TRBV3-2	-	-	CASSRYRDEAFF	TGTGCCAGCAGCCGGTACAGGGATGAAGCTTTCTTT
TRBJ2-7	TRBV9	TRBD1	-	CASSKAGQGIEQYF	TGTGCCAGCAGCAAGGCGGGACAGGGGATCGAGCAGTACTTC
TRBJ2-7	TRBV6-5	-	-	CASSYNPAARYEQYF	TGTGCCAGCAGTTACAATCCAGCGGCGAGGTACGAGCAGTACTTC
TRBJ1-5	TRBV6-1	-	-	CASSEALGEGHQPQHF	TGTGCCAGCAGTGAAGCGCTTGGGGAGGGGCATCAGCCCCAGCATTTT
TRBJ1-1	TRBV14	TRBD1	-	CASSLSGTAAFF	TGTGCCAGCAGCCTTAGCGGGACAGCAGCTTTCTTT
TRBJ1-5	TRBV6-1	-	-	CASSERSNQPQHF	TGTGCCAGCAGTGAACGTAGCAATCAGCCCCAGCATTTT
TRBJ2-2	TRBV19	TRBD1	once	CASSISAGTGAWAGELFF	TGTGCCAGTAGTATATCGGCTGGGACAGGGGCCTGGGCCGGGGAGCTGTTTTTT
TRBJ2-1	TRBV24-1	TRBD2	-	CATRTSGTLGDNEQFF	TGTGCCACTCGGACTAGCGGGACTCTGGGCGACAATGAGCAGTTCTTC
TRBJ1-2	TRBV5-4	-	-	CASSLTRANYGYTF	TGTGCCAGCAGCTTGACTAGAGCTAACTATGGCTACACCTTC
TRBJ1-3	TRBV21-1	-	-	CATPKREAFGNTIYF	TGTGCCACCCCCAAGCGGGAGGCATTCGGAAACACCATATATTTT
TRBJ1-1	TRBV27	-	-	CASSFRENTEAFF	TGTGCCAGCAGTTTCCGGGAGAACACTGAAGCTTTCTTT
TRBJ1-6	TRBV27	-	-	CASRPSSYNSPLHF	TGTGCCAGCCGACCTAGCTCCTATAATTCACCCCTCCACTTT
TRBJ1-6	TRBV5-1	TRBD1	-	CASSLDGQENSPLHF	TGCGCCAGCAGCTTGGACGGACAGGAGAATTCACCCCTCCACTTT
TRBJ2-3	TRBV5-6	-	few	CASKGERDTQYF	TGTGCCAGCAAGGGGGAGAGAGATACGCAGTATTTT
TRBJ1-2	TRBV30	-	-	CAWSVGRGNHYGYTF	TGTGCCTGGAGTGTAGGTCGGGGAAACCACTATGGCTACACCTTC
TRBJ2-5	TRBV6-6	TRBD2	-	CASNLLAGKETQYF	TGTGCCAGCAACTTACTAGCGGGTAAAGAGACCCAGTACTTC
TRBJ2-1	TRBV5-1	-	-	CASSLGPGNEQFF	TGCGCCAGCAGCTTGGGGCCAGGCAATGAGCAGTTCTTC
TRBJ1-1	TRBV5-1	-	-	CASSSVGGSGWFRPGTEAFF	TGCGCCAGCAGCTCGGTTGGCGGTTCTGGATGGTTTCGCCCGGGCACTGAAGCTTTCTTT